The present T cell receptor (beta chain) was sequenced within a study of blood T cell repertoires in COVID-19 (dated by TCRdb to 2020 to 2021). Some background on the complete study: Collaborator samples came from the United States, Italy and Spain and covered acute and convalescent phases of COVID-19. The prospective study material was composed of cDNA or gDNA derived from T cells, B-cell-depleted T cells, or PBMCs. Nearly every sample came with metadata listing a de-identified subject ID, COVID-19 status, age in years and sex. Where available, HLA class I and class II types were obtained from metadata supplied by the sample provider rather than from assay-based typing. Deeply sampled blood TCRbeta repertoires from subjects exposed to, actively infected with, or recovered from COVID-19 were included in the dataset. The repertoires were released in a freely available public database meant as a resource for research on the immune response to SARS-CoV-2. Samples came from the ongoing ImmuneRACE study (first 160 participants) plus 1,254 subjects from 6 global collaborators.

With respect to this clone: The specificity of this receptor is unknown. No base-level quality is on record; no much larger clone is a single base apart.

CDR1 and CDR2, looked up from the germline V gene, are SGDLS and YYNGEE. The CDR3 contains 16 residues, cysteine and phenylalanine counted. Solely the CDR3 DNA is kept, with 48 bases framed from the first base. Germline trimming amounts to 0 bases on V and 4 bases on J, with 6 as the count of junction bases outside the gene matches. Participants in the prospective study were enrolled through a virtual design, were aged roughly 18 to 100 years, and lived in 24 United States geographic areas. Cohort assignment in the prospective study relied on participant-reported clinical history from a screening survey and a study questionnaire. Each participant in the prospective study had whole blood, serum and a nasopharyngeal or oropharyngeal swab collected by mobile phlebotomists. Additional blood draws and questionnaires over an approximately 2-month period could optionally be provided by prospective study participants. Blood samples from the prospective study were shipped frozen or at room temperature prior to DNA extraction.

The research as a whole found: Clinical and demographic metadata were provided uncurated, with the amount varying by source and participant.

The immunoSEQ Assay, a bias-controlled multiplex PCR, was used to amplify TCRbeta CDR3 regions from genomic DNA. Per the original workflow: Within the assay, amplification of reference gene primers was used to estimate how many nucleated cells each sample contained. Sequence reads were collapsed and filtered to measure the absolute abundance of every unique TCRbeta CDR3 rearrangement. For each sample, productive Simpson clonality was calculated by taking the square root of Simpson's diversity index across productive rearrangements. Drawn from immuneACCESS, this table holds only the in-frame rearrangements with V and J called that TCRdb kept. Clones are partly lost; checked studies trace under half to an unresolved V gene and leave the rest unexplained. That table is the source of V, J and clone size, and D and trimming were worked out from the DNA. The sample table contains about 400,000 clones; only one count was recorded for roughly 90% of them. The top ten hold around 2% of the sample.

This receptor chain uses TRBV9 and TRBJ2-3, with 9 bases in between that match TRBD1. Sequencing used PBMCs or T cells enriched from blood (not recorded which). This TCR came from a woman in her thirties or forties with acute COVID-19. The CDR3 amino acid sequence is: CASSVVGQGYADTQYF. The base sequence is TGTGCCAGCAGCGTAGTAGGACAGGGGTACGCAGATACGCAGTATTTT.